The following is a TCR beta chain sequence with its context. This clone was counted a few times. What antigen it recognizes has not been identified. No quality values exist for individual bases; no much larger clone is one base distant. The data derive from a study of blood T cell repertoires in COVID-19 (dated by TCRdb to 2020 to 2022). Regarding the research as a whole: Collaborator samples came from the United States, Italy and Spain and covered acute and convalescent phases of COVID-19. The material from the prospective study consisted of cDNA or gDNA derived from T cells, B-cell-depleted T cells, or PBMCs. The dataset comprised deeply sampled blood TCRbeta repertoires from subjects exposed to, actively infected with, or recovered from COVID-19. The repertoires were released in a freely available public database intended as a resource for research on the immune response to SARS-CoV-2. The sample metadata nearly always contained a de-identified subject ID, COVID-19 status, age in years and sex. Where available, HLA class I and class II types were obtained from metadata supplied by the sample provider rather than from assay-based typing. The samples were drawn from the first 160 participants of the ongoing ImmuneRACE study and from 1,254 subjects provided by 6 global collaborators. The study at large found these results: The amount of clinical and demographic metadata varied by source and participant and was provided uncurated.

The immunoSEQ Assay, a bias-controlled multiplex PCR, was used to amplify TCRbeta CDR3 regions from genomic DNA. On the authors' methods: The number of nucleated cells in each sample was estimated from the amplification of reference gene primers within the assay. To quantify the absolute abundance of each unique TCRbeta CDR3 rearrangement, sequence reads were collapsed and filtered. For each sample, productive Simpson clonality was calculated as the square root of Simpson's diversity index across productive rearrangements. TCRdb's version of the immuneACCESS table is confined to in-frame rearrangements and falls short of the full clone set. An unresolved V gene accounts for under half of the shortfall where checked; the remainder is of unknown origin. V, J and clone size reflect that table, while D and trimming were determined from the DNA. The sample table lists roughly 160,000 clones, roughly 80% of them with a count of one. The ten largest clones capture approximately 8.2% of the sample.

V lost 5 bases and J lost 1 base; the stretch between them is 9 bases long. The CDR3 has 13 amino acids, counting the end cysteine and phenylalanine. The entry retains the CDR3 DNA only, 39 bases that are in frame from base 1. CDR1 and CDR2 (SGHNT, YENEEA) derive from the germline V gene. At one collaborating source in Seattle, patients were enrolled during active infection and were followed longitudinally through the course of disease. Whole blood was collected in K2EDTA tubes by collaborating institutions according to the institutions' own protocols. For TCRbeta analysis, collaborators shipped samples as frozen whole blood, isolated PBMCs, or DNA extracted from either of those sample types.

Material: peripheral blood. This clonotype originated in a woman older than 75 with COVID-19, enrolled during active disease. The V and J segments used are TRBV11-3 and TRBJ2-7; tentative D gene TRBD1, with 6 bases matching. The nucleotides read TGTGCCAGCAGCGGGGGCAATTCCTACGAGCAGTACTTC. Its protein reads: CASSGGNSYEQYF. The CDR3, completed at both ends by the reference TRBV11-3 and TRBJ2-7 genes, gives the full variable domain EAGVVQSPRYKIIEKKQPVAFWCNPISGHNTLYWYLQNLGQGPELLIRYENEEAVDDSQLPKDRFSAERLKGVDSTLKIQPAELGDSAVYLCASSGGNSYEQYFGPGTRLTVT.